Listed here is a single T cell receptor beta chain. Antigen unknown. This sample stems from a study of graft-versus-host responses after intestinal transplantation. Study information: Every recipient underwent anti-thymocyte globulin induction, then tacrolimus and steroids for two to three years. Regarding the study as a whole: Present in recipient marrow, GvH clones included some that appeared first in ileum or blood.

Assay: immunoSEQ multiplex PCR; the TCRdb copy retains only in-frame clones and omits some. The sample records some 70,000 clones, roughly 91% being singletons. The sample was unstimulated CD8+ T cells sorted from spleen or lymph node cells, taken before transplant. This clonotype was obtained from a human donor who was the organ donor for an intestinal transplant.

For the CDR3, the DNA is TGTGCCAGCAGTGAAGCCCTCGGGACCCTAGCCTACGAGCAGTACTTC. It translates to CASSEALGTLAYEQYF. The chain links TRBV6-1 to TRBJ2-7; D may match TRBD1 or TRBD2 (5 bases each). CDR1 and CDR2 from the germline V gene are MNHNS and SASEGT. The CDR3 has 16 residues. Between the trimmed V and J ends, which lost 0 bases and 2 bases, there was a span of 14 bases.